This TCR beta chain was identified during a study of blood T cell repertoires in COVID-19. The CDR3 is 15 residues long. In germline, CDR1 is SGHNT, CDR2 YYREEE (reference sequence). V gave up 0 bases and J gave up 3 bases, with 10 bases separating them. In the study's own analysis: Amplifying reference gene primers gave estimates of nucleated cell counts. Some clones are missing from TCRdb's copy, which holds only in-frame ones; the method was immunoSEQ multiplex PCR. Clone size and V and J calls were adopted from that table, with D and trimming inferred from the DNA. The sample carries about 26,000 clones, approximately 87% recorded once.

The source material was peripheral blood. V usage is TRBV5-4 and J usage is TRBJ2-1, with unresolved D. This receptor was obtained from a human donor in a cohort sampled during active COVID-19. This CDR3 is CASSLEERFYNEQFF. As DNA, the CDR3 is TGTGCCAGCAGCTTGGAGGAGAGGTTCTACAATGAGCAGTTCTTC.